This TCR beta chain was identified during a study of Ad26.COV2.S vaccination and SARS-CoV-2 variants. The CDR3 consists of 15 residues. V lost 6 bases to trimming and J lost 0 bases; unmatched junction nucleotides: 5. CDR1 is MNHEY, CDR2 SVGAGI, per germline. Repertoires were generated with immunoSEQ multiplex PCR, while TCRdb's copy carries only in-frame clones and drops some. Of about 500,000 clones listed, about 89% are singletons. Study-wide results and limits: Analyses that measured TCR breadth and depth may have underestimated total T cell responses. Relative to placebo recipients, vaccine recipients exhibited elevated spike-specific TCR breadth. It was reported that spike-specific CD8+ and CD4+ T cell responses were substantially broad after vaccination.

The treatment denotes: some 20 received Ad26.COV2.S at low or high dose, single or two shots; 5 received placebo; per-sample allocation not given. Sample collection was performed on day 63 after the first vaccine or placebo injection. The donor was a Boston adult aged 18-55 years. About this clone itself: The antigen is unknown.

The starting material was peripheral blood, obtained in a trial of Ad26.COV2.S vaccine versus placebo. The sequence was collected from a person aged 18 to 65 who received the Ad26.COV2.S COVID-19 vaccine or a placebo. The chain couples TRBV6-5 to TRBJ2-7, with 10 bases identical to TRBD2. Here the CDR3 DNA reads TGTGCCAGCAGGGTTAGCGGGGGGCCCTCCTACGAGCAGTACTTC. Its translation: CASRVSGGPSYEQYF.